These 14 T cell receptor beta chains were sequenced from one sample in a study of CD8+ T cells in alopecia areata. TCR sequencing used cDNA made by reverse transcription of extracted RNA. Libraries were prepared by immunoSEQ multiplex PCR; TCRdb keeps only in-frame clonotypes and omits some of them. The data hold under 65,000 clones, with 44% observed a single time. Sequenced material: NKG2D-low CD8+ T cells sorted from blood. The receptors were sampled from a human donor with alopecia areata.

This chain joins TRBV4-2 and TRBJ1-5; D is uncertain. The CDR3 totals 13 residues. Germline V gene data show CDR1 as LGHNA and CDR2 as YNFKEQ. V lost 1 base and J lost 0, with 1 base in between. CDR3 amino acids: CASSQVSNQPQHF. The DNA for the CDR3 is TGTGCCAGCAGCCAAGTTAGCAATCAGCCCCAGCATTTT.

The rearrangement uses TRBV2 and TRBJ1-2; the D is unclear. Trimming left V 8 bases short and J 6 bases short, with 13 bases between. This CDR3 is 12 amino acids long. In germline, CDR1 is SNHLY, CDR2 FYNNEI. DNA for the CDR3: TGTGCCAGCCCTGACGACGGGGATGGCTACACCTTC. Amino acids: CASPDDGDGYTF.

The chain carries TRBV4-1 and TRBJ1-1, with D possibly matching TRBD1 (5 bases). In germline, CDR1 is MGHRA, CDR2 YSYEKL. The ends were cut back, 2 bases at V and 0 bases at J, with 10 bases in the middle. This CDR3 region has 15 residues. The CDR3 DNA reads TGCGCCAGCAGCCAACACAGGAGCATGAACACTGAAGCTTTCTTT. Its translation is CASSQHRSMNTEAFF.

A note on this clone: Mismatch with germline at one junction end may stem from a read error. The V call is TRBV29-1, the J call TRBJ1-1, with 10 bases matching TRBD1. Germline assignment: CDR1 SQVTM and CDR2 ANQGSEA. This CDR3 has 14 amino acids. As DNA, the CDR3 is TGCAGCGTTACTACCACCATGACAGGGGGCCTAACCCGATTT. Translation: CSVTTTMTGGLTRF.

This clone has only a few counts. The chain links TRBV27 to TRBJ1-4, with TRBD1 identical over 10 bases. CDR3 size: 14 residues. The trim removed 6 bases at V and 7 bases at J, leaving 5 bases unmatched. Germline CDR1 is MNHEY and CDR2 is SMNVEV (reference sequence). In DNA form, the CDR3 reads TGTGCCAGCAGGCTCCGGGACAGGGGTGAAAAACTGTTTTTT. This gives the protein CASRLRDRGEKLFF.

The chain joins TRBV27 to TRBJ2-2; TRBD1 is a possible D gene (6 bases). V was shortened by 4 bases and J by 5 bases, with 14 bases between the two germline ends. The germline V gene has CDR1 MNHEY and CDR2 SMNVEV (reference sequence). The CDR3 sequence is 15 residues long. CDR3 DNA sequence: TGTGCCAGCAGTTCTCCCCGACAGGCAACCGGGGAGCTGTTTTTT. Encoded protein: CASSSPRQATGELFF.

The rearrangement links TRBV7-9 to TRBJ2-7, with 9 bases identical to TRBD1. The CDR3 runs to 16 residues. The germline V gene has CDR1 SEHNR and CDR2 FQNEAQ (reference sequence). V lost 1 base and J lost 2; bases outside the gene matches: 6. The CDR3 reads CASSLEDRGGTYEQYF. CDR3 sequence (DNA): TGTGCCAGCAGCTTAGAAGACAGGGGGGGAACCTACGAGCAGTACTTC. Variable domain in full (rest from reference TRBV7-9 and TRBJ2-7): DTGVSQNPRHKITKRGQNVTFRCDPISEHNRLYWYRQTLGQGPEFLTYFQNEAQLEKSRLLSDRFSAERPKGSFSTLEIQRTEQGDSAMYLCASSLEDRGGTYEQYFGPGTRLTVT.

The chain is built from TRBV6-5 and TRBJ2-7; unclear D gene. From germline, CDR1 is MNHEY and CDR2 SVGAGI. The CDR3 covers 13 residues. V was cut by 11 bases and J by 3 bases, with 17 bases left in between. The CDR3 nucleotides read TGTGCCGCTGGGTGGGGAAGTATCTACGAGCAGTACTTC. It translates to CAAGWGSIYEQYF.

DNA of the CDR3: TGTGCCAGCATCCTAGGGATGGGGTACGAGCAGTACTTC. This gives the protein CASILGMGYEQYF. This chain connects TRBV28 to TRBJ2-7, with D uncertain. The V end was cut by 7 bases, the J end by 4 bases, with 14 bases between. The germline V gene encodes CDR1 MDHEN and CDR2 SYDVKM. The CDR3 extends over 13 amino acids. The full variable domain, completed using reference TRBV28 and TRBJ2-7, is DVKVTQSSRYLVKRTGEKVFLECVQDMDHENMFWYRQDPGLGLRLIYFSYDVKMKEKGDIPEGYSVSREKKERFSLILESASTNQTSMYLCASILGMGYEQYFGPGTRLTVT.

This clone was seen more than once but under ten times. This rearrangement joins TRBV29-1 to TRBJ1-1; D not certain. The V gene's germline CDR1 is SQVTM and CDR2 ANQGSEA. The CDR3 loop spans 10 amino acids. The V gene lost 6 bases and the J gene lost 8 bases, with 10 bases spanning the gap. The CDR3 reads CSVTLREAFF. As DNA, the CDR3 is TGCAGCGTGACTCTTCGCGAAGCTTTCTTT.

There are a few counts of this clone. The chain couples TRBV2 to TRBJ1-1; tentatively, D is TRBD1 (5 bases). Trimming pared 5 bases from V and 6 bases from J, leaving 13 bases between. The CDR3 totals 13 residues. CDR1 SNHLY and CDR2 FYNNEI come from the germline V gene. CDR3 loop: CASSQGEGAEAFF. DNA for the CDR3: TGTGCCAGCAGTCAGGGCGAAGGGGCTGAAGCTTTCTTT.

The CDR3 DNA reads as TGTGCCAGCAGCTCGACTAGCGATGAGCAGTTCTTC. It is translated as CASSSTSDEQFF. The rearrangement links TRBV5-6 to TRBJ2-1; the match to TRBD2 covers 8 bases. The length of the CDR3 is 12 residues. V lost 3 bases, J lost 8 bases, and 1 base stayed unmatched. CDR1 and CDR2 (germline): SGHDT, YYEEEE.

The chain carries TRBV7-8 and TRBJ2-3; D remains unclear. With 0 bases removed from V and 0 bases from J, the gap between germline ends came to 4 bases. CDR1 SGHVS and CDR2 FQNEAQ come from the germline V gene. This CDR3 region has 14 residues. The CDR3 DNA reads as TGTGCCAGCAGCTTAGCGGACAGCACAGATACGCAGTATTTT. Protein product: CASSLADSTDTQYF.

The chain has TRBV5-1 and TRBJ1-5; TRBD1 is a possible D gene (5 bases). V lost 0 bases and J 6 bases, leaving 7 bases between the germline ends. Germline CDR1 is SGHRS and CDR2 is YFSETQ. The CDR3 extends over 13 amino acids. The CDR3 loop is CASSLVGAQPQHF. CDR3 bases: TGCGCCAGCAGCTTGGTAGGGGCTCAGCCCCAGCATTTT.